Sequencing of this T cell receptor beta chain was carried out in a study of PD-1 blockade in classical Hodgkin lymphoma. Study-wide results and caveats: Whoever responded completely had baseline diversity much like that seen in newly diagnosed patients. A significant rise in TCR diversity was seen by C4D1 for CD4+ cells but not for CD8+ cells.

Clones were read by immunoSEQ multiplex PCR, and TCRdb kept only the in-frame ones, dropping some. The sample consists of 20,000 to 30,000 clones, around 81% of them appearing once. This CDR3 spans 11 amino acids. CDR1 is GTSNPN and CDR2 is SVGIG in the germline V gene (reference sequence). The ends were cut back, 7 bases at V and 8 bases at J, with 12 bases in the middle. All the patients suffered relapse after autologous stem cell transplantation, and brentuximab vedotin exposure differed. In its sample, this clone was seen a few times. Its antigen is as yet unknown. J is TRBJ1-3 and V is TRBV30; D is possibly TRBD1 (6 bases). The sequence was obtained from a human donor with classical Hodgkin lymphoma. The sample here was peripheral blood mononuclear cells (PBMCs), taken before the second cycle of nivolumab. The CDR3: CASDRFHTIYF. DNA for the CDR3: TGTGCCTCTGACAGGTTTCACACCATATATTTT.